These 32 T cell receptor beta chains originate from one sample sequenced in a study of blood T cell repertoires in COVID-19. Assay: immunoSEQ multiplex PCR; the TCRdb copy retains only in-frame clones and omits some. The table lists about 150,000 clones, 76% of them singletons. Sequenced: peripheral blood. All receptors derive from a woman aged 80 or over with acute or convalescent COVID-19.

A single count supports this clone. This rearrangement joins TRBV2 to TRBJ2-7; 9 bases are shared with TRBD1. With V trimmed by 6 bases and J by 5 bases, 14 bases remained unmatched. The CDR3 loop spans 16 amino acids. CDR1 is SNHLY and CDR2 is FYNNEI in the germline V gene. As DNA, the CDR3 is TGTGCCAGCAGACCGGGACAGGGTATTAAATTCGACGAGCAGTACTTC. Its protein is CASRPGQGIKFDEQYF.

The chain carries TRBV7-6 and TRBJ2-1, with TRBD1 matching over 9 bases. Germline CDR1 reads SGHVS; CDR2 reads FNYEAQ. With 3 bases clipped from V and 8 bases from J, the junction kept 8 bases outside the gene matches. The CDR3 is made up of 15 amino acids. The CDR3 DNA reads as TGTGCCAGCAGCTTGACAGGGGGAGAGACGGATGAGCAGTTCTTC. Amino acid sequence: CASSLTGGETDEQFF. Complete variable domain (other parts from reference TRBV7-6 and TRBJ2-1): GAGVSQSPRYKVTKRGQDVALRCDPISGHVSLYWYRQALGQGPEFLTYFNYEAQQDKSGLPNDRFSAERPEGSISTLTIQRTEQRDSAMYRCASSLTGGETDEQFFGPGTRLTVL.

The chain combines TRBV7-9 with TRBJ2-1; TRBD2 aligns across 8 bases. The CDR3 spans 13 residues. The V gene's germline CDR1 is SEHNR and CDR2 FQNEAQ (reference sequence). Trimming took 5 bases from V and 7 from J; bases not matched to a gene: 4. Here the CDR3 DNA reads TGTGCCAGCAGCCTCTTAGCGGGAAATGAGCAGTTCTTC. The encoded protein is CASSLLAGNEQFF. Complete variable domain (other parts from reference TRBV7-9 and TRBJ2-1): DTGVSQNPRHKITKRGQNVTFRCDPISEHNRLYWYRQTLGQGPEFLTYFQNEAQLEKSRLLSDRFSAERPKGSFSTLEIQRTEQGDSAMYLCASSLLAGNEQFFGPGTRLTVL.

The chain carries TRBV7-2 and TRBJ1-1, with D possibly matching TRBD1 (5 bases). CDR3 length equals 14 residues. The germline V gene encodes CDR1 SGHTA and CDR2 FQGNSA. V was trimmed by 2 bases and J by 4 bases, leaving 11 bases between them. CDR3 DNA sequence: TGTGCCAGCAGCTTATTAGGAGGGGTCACTGAAGCTTTCTTT. Residues: CASSLLGGVTEAFF.

This chain connects TRBV7-8 to TRBJ2-7; D perhaps matches TRBD1 (5 bases). V was pared by 5 bases and J by 7 bases, with 15 bases between. Germline values: CDR1 SGHVS, CDR2 FQNEAQ. The CDR3 consists of 13 residues. The CDR3 sequence is CASSSRVSSEQYF. As DNA, the CDR3 is TGTGCCAGCAGCAGCAGGGTTTCGAGTGAGCAGTACTTC.

In this sample, this clone turned up a few times. The genes are TRBV3-1 (or the pseudogene TRBV3-2) and TRBJ2-1; 7 bases are a match to TRBD2. The CDR3 extends over 16 amino acids. The germline V gene has CDR1 LGHDT and CDR2 YNNKEL (reference sequence). The trim removed 3 bases at V and 6 bases at J, leaving 11 bases unmatched. This CDR3 reads CASSQPRTRVLNEQFF. Here the CDR3 DNA reads TGTGCCAGCAGCCAGCCCCGGACTAGGGTCCTCAATGAGCAGTTCTTC.

The rearrangement joins TRBV7-3 to TRBJ2-5; tentatively, D is TRBD2 (5 bases). Trimming took off 5 bases at V and 3 bases at J, with 10 bases between the two ends. Germline CDR1 reads SGHTA; CDR2 reads FQGTGA. The CDR3 is 13 residues long. The CDR3 sequence: CASSRTHEETQYF. The CDR3 DNA is TGTGCCAGCAGCCGGACTCACGAAGAGACCCAGTACTTC.

The CDR3 DNA is TGTGCCAGCAGGGGAGTGACTAGCGGGAGGTACGAGCAGTACTTC. Residues: CASRGVTSGRYEQYF. The chain combines TRBV6-5 with TRBJ2-7; 13 bases align to TRBD2. Germline CDR1 and CDR2: MNHEY and SVGAGI. The CDR3 consists of 15 residues. The V gene end was trimmed by 6 bases and the J gene end by 4 bases; junction bases not matched to a gene: 6.

This chain uses TRBV19 with TRBJ1-2; 7 bases map to TRBD1. J gave up 5 bases and V 7 bases, and 16 bases lay outside the gene matches. Germline values: CDR1 LNHDA, CDR2 SQIVND (reference sequence). The CDR3 loop spans 16 amino acids. The CDR3 region is CASMGVEGSTGYGYTF. In nucleotides, the CDR3 is TGTGCCAGTATGGGAGTCGAGGGGTCGACAGGGTATGGCTACACCTTC.

The chain uses TRBV5-1 and TRBJ2-7; 9 positions match TRBD2. The trim removed 4 bases at V and 6 bases at J, leaving 23 bases unmatched. This CDR3 comprises 19 residues. The germline V gene encodes CDR1 SGHRS and CDR2 YFSETQ. The chain's CDR3 is CASSEGQYRGLAFPGEQYF. CDR3 bases: TGCGCCAGCAGCGAGGGACAGTACCGGGGACTAGCATTCCCCGGCGAGCAGTACTTC.

The chain couples TRBV7-3 to TRBJ1-1; 10 bases match TRBD1. This CDR3 is built from 13 residues. Trimming cost V 1 base and J 11 bases; bases outside gene matches: 4. The germline gives CDR1 SGHTA, CDR2 FQGTGA. The CDR3 nucleotides read TGTGCCAGCAGCTTAATGGGACAGGGGCCGGCTTTCTTT. It is translated as CASSLMGQGPAFF.

In this sample, this clone turned up once. V is TRBV7-8 and J is TRBJ2-2, with 10 nucleotides matching TRBD2. V lost 5 bases to trimming and J lost 6 bases; unmatched junction nucleotides: 9. This CDR3 is 16 amino acids long. The germline V gene has CDR1 SGHVS and CDR2 FQNEAQ. The CDR3 is CASSPTLAGEAGELFF. The CDR3 region has the DNA TGTGCCAGCAGCCCCACCCTAGCGGGAGAGGCCGGGGAGCTGTTTTTT.

This sequence joins TRBV27 and TRBJ1-1, with TRBD1 identical over 9 bases. The CDR3 has 13 amino acids. V shed 8 bases and J 6 bases; nucleotides not matched to a gene: 7. In germline, CDR1 is MNHEY, CDR2 SMNVEV (reference sequence). CDR3 DNA: TGTGCCAGCTGGACAGGGGCGGGCGCTGAAGCTTTCTTT. It specifies CASWTGAGAEAFF.

This chain uses TRBV7-2 with TRBJ1-2, with D perhaps TRBD1 (5 bases). Germline CDR1 and CDR2: SGHTA and FQGNSA. V gave up 1 base and J gave up 8 bases, with 26 bases separating them. This CDR3 comprises 18 residues. The CDR3 spells CASSLDGKTDTASQGYTF. CDR3 DNA sequence: TGTGCCAGCAGCTTAGACGGAAAAACGGACACAGCATCTCAAGGCTACACCTTC.

The chain has TRBV19 and TRBJ2-2; 7 bases align to TRBD1. CDR3 length: 14 residues. V lost 4 bases, J lost 6 bases, and 5 bases stayed unmatched. CDR1 is LNHDA and CDR2 is SQIVND in the germline V gene (reference sequence). CDR3 region: CASSTRQGAGELFF. The DNA for the CDR3 is TGTGCCAGTAGTACCAGACAGGGTGCCGGGGAGCTGTTTTTT.

This chain uses TRBV19 with TRBJ2-3; TRBD1 agrees at 10 bases. Germline V gene data show CDR1 as LNHDA and CDR2 as SQIVND (reference sequence). This CDR3 region has 18 residues. J was trimmed by 2 bases and V by 4 bases; bases with no gene match: 12. The DNA of the CDR3 is TGTGCCAGTAGTAAAAGACAGGGGGCTTATGAATCCACAGATACGCAGTATTTT. This translates into CASSKRQGAYESTDTQYF. Together with reference TRBV19 and TRBJ2-3, the CDR3 gives the full variable domain: DGGITQSPKYLFRKEGQNVTLSCEQNLNHDAMYWYRQDPGQGLRLIYYSQIVNDFQKGDIAEGYSVSREKKESFPLTVTSAQKNPTAFYLCASSKRQGAYESTDTQYFGPGTRLTVL.

CDR3 protein: CASTKPTSGSTDTQYF. CDR3 bases: TGTGCCAGCACCAAACCGACTAGCGGGAGTACAGATACGCAGTATTTT. J is TRBJ2-3 and V is TRBV7-9; 12 bases line up with TRBD2. J was trimmed by 3 bases and V by 7 bases; bases with no gene match: 8. CDR1 and CDR2 (germline): SEHNR, FQNEAQ (reference sequence). This CDR3 has 16 residues.

The CDR3 bases are TGTGCCAGCAGCTTGGCCAGGGCCGGAGATGAAAAACTGTTTTTT. It codes for CASSLARAGDEKLFF. This chain connects TRBV5-6 to TRBJ1-4; possible D gene TRBD1, 5 bases. CDR1 is SGHDT, CDR2 YYEEEE, per germline. This CDR3 has 15 residues. Deletions cut 0 bases from V and 6 bases from J, with 12 bases between.

CDR3 residues: CASSTSRGTDTQYF. CDR3 bases: TGCGCCAGCAGCACCTCTCGGGGAACAGATACGCAGTATTTT. The chain links TRBV5-1 to TRBJ2-3; possible D gene TRBD2, 5 bases. The CDR3 totals 14 residues. Per germline, CDR1 SGHRS and CDR2 YFSETQ. Trimming shortened V by 4 bases and J by 3 bases, and 12 bases separated the two germline ends.

The rearrangement joins TRBV23-1 to TRBJ2-1; 13 nucleotides agree with TRBD2. TRBV23-1 is an open reading frame whose function is uncertain. The CDR3 runs to 18 residues. The trim removed 4 bases at V and 4 bases at J, leaving 10 bases unmatched. CDR3 DNA sequence: TGCGCCAGCAGTCCAAGGACTAGCGGGAGTCCTATATACAATGAGCAGTTCTTC. This codes for CASSPRTSGSPIYNEQFF.

The chain recombines TRBV5-1 with TRBJ2-2; D not certain. V lost 0 bases to trimming and J lost 0 bases, with 12 bases between them. Germline lookup yields CDR1 SGHRS and CDR2 YFSETQ. This CDR3 region has 17 residues. CDR3 in amino acids: CASSLAGGGPNTGELFF. The CDR3 nucleotides read TGCGCCAGCAGCTTGGCCGGTGGCGGCCCGAACACCGGGGAGCTGTTTTTT. The full variable domain, its missing parts supplied by reference TRBV5-1 and TRBJ2-2, is KAGVTQTPRYLIKTRGQQVTLSCSPISGHRSVSWYQQTPGQGLQFLFEYFSETQRNKGNFPGRFSGRQFSNSRSEMNVSTLELGDSALYLCASSLAGGGPNTGELFFGEGSRLTVL.

This clone has only one observation. V usage is TRBV5-1 and J usage is TRBJ2-1; 7 bases are shared with TRBD1. Per the germline V gene, CDR1 is SGHRS and CDR2 is YFSETQ. The CDR3 consists of 17 residues. The V and J ends lost 2 bases and 2 bases, in that order; junction bases with no gene match: 10. The CDR3 DNA is TGCGCCAGCAGCTTTGAGGACAGGCTGCCTCCCTACAATGAGCAGTTCTTC. Its translation: CASSFEDRLPPYNEQFF. Variable domain in full (rest from reference TRBV5-1 and TRBJ2-1): KAGVTQTPRYLIKTRGQQVTLSCSPISGHRSVSWYQQTPGQGLQFLFEYFSETQRNKGNFPGRFSGRQFSNSRSEMNVSTLELGDSALYLCASSFEDRLPPYNEQFFGPGTRLTVL.

The chain employs TRBV19 and TRBJ1-2, with D perhaps matching TRBD1 (5 bases). V lost 3 bases, J lost 2 bases, and 7 bases lay in between. This CDR3 has 13 residues. Germline-derived CDR1 and CDR2 are LNHDA and SQIVND (reference sequence). CDR3 in DNA: TGTGCCAGTAGTATCGACAGAAACTATGGCTACACCTTC. It encodes CASSIDRNYGYTF.

This clone has only one observation. This chain connects TRBV7-6 to TRBJ2-5; 7 positions agree with TRBD2. The trim removed 4 bases at V and 7 bases at J, leaving 0 bases unmatched. The CDR3 is 11 amino acids. Germline-derived CDR1 and CDR2 are SGHVS and FNYEAQ. CDR3 in amino acids: CASSSGGTQYF. The CDR3 DNA reads TGTGCCAGCAGCTCGGGGGGGACCCAGTACTTC.

The V and J genes are TRBV6-4 and TRBJ1-2; TRBD1 matches 7 bases. V lost 5 bases and J lost 12; bases outside the gene matches: 12. CDR1 is MRHNA, CDR2 SNTAGT, per germline. The CDR3 is 13 amino acids. The CDR3 loop is CASSQEGAGGHTF. The DNA of the CDR3 is TGTGCCAGCAGTCAGGAGGGGGCTGGGGGACACACCTTC.

V usage is TRBV3-1 (or the pseudogene TRBV3-2) and J usage is TRBJ2-7, with 11 positions matching TRBD2. The end of the DNA fits TRBJ2-5 better, so the J call may be wrong. Germline V gives CDR1 LGHDT, CDR2 YNNKEL (reference sequence). The CDR3 runs 17 residues. The CDR3 bases are TGTGCCAGCAGCCGTACTAGCGGGAGACTCACAGGAGAGACCCAGTACTTC. This codes for CASSRTSGRLTGETQYF.

The chain joins TRBV5-1 to TRBJ2-1; TRBD2 agrees at 11 bases. The CDR3 length is 14 residues. The J segment lost 15 bases and the V segment lost 3 bases, leaving 11 bases of the junction unmatched. Looked up from germline, CDR1 is SGHRS and CDR2 is YFSETQ. As DNA, the CDR3 is TGCGCCAGCAGCTCGGCTAGCGGGAGGACAATGTGGTTCTTC. Encoded protein: CASSSASGRTMWFF.

This clone was observed once. V gene TRBV29-1 combines with J gene TRBJ2-7; D remains unclear. The germline gives CDR1 SQVTM, CDR2 ANQGSEA. This CDR3 is built from 12 residues. V was shortened by 4 bases and J by 4 bases, with 11 bases between the two germline ends. For the CDR3, the DNA is TGCAGCGTTGTGATAGAAACTTACGAGCAGTACTTC. Translated, it gives CSVVIETYEQYF.

The V call is TRBV5-5, the J call TRBJ1-2; D not certain. The CDR3 is 13 residues long. Germline-derived CDR1 and CDR2 are SGHKS and YYEKEE (reference sequence). Trimming pared 4 bases from V and 7 bases from J, leaving 14 bases between. CDR3 DNA: TGTGCCAGCAGCCCTACCGGGTTAGGTGGCTACACCTTC. Translating gives CASSPTGLGGYTF.

The V and J genes are TRBV15 and TRBJ1-4; weak D call: TRBD1 (6 bases). V lost 4 bases and J 6 bases, leaving 18 bases between the germline ends. The CDR3 runs 16 residues. CDR1 is LNHNV and CDR2 is YYDKDF in the germline V gene (reference sequence). The CDR3: CATSKSGDKVDEKLFF. The CDR3 DNA follows: TGTGCCACCAGCAAGAGTGGGGACAAGGTAGATGAAAAACTGTTTTTT.

The rearrangement links TRBV6-5 to TRBJ2-7; 8 nucleotides line up with TRBD2. The ends lost 6 bases at V and 3 bases at J; junction bases unmatched: 10. CDR3 length: 15 amino acids. Germline V gene sequence: CDR1 MNHEY, CDR2 SVGAGI. The CDR3 DNA reads as TGTGCCAGCAGACAAGCCGACGGGACTAGCTACGAGCAGTACTTC. Protein sequence: CASRQADGTSYEQYF.

J is TRBJ2-1 and V is TRBV7-3, with 8 bases fitting TRBD2. Trimming took 5 bases from V and 4 from J; bases not matched to a gene: 7. The CDR3 runs to 15 residues. Germline lookup yields CDR1 SGHTA and CDR2 FQGTGA. DNA for the CDR3: TGTGCCAGCAGCAGAAGCGGGGGTGGGTACAATGAGCAGTTCTTC. Its translation: CASSRSGGGYNEQFF.